These 2 T cell receptor beta chains share one sample of origin, sequenced in a study of T cells in Graves' hyperthyroidism and ophthalmopathy. The investigators amplified TCR beta CDR3 regions from RNA transcripts. An initial round of RT-PCR targeting the TCR CDR3 relied on the HTBI primer set. TCRdb reanalysed the multiplex PCR reads using MiXCR and keeps one entry per CDR3 protein. The sample records around 360,000 distinct CDR3 sequences, approximately 14% being singletons. The sequenced sample consisted of blood. These receptors all stem from a woman aged 55-70 years with Graves' ophthalmopathy.

The V and J genes are TRBV5-1 and TRBJ2-4; D is possibly TRBD1 (5 bases). This CDR3 contains 14 residues. Trimming pared 4 bases from V and 3 bases from J, leaving 11 bases between. The germline V gene encodes CDR1 SGHRS and CDR2 YFSETQ. DNA of the CDR3: TGCGCCAGCAGCCAAATGGACAACAAAAACATTCAGTACTTC. Its translation is CASSQMDNKNIQYF.

A single count supports this clonotype. J is TRBJ2-4 and V is TRBV15; 8 nucleotides line up with TRBD2. Germline V lookup: CDR1 LNHNV, CDR2 YYDKDF (reference sequence). The V and J ends lost 2 bases and 9 bases, in that order; junction bases with no gene match: 0. The CDR3 runs 12 residues. CDR3 in amino acids: CATSRREGIQYF. The DNA of the CDR3 is TGTGCCACCAGCAGACGGGAGGGCATTCAGTACTTC.